The 18 T cell receptor beta chains in this list originate from one sample, sequenced in a study of T cells in Graves' hyperthyroidism and ophthalmopathy. From RNA transcripts, TCR beta CDR3 regions were amplified. The HTBI set primed first-round TCR CDR3 RT-PCR. TCRdb reprocessed the multiplex PCR reads with MiXCR, giving one entry per CDR3 protein. The sample records about 350,000 distinct CDR3 sequences, 15% to 20% being singletons. The sequenced material came from blood. These receptor sequences come from a woman between 40 and 55 years old with Graves' ophthalmopathy.

This clonotype has at least ten counts. The chain carries TRBV6-1 and TRBJ2-7; D is perhaps TRBD1 (6 bases). V lost 4 bases, J lost 5 bases, and 12 bases lay in between. Germline CDR1 and CDR2: MNHNS and SASEGT. The length of the CDR3 is 13 residues. CDR3 nucleotides: TGTGCCAGCAGTGGCACAGGGCTCAACGAGCAGTACTTC. Translating it yields CASSGTGLNEQYF.

This clonotype was seen many times. This sequence joins TRBV12-5 and TRBJ2-5, with a tentative D call TRBD2 (5 bases). Germline loops: CDR1 LGHNT, CDR2 FRNRAP. V was cut by 4 bases and J by 1 base, with 7 bases left in between. The length of the CDR3 is 13 residues. The CDR3 protein is CASGSTTQETQYF. The CDR3 coding sequence is TGTGCTAGTGGTTCGACTACCCAAGAGACCCAGTACTTC.

The table lists this clonotype with many counts. The J gene is TRBJ2-7, the V gene TRBV12-3 or TRBV12-4, with D hard to call. This CDR3 has 14 amino acids. Between the trimmed V and J ends, which lost 3 bases and 2 bases, there was a span of 11 bases. CDR3: CASSLGFRTYEQYF. As DNA, the CDR3 is TGTGCCAGCAGTTTGGGGTTCAGGACCTACGAGCAGTACTTC.

This clonotype appeared a few times. V usage is TRBV9 and J usage is TRBJ1-1; D ambiguous. The germline V gene has CDR1 SGDLS and CDR2 YYNGEE. Trimming took 4 bases from V and 4 from J, leaving 14 bases between them. The CDR3 runs 14 residues. Here the CDR3 DNA reads TGTGCCAGCAGCCCTAGCGGATTTGGCACTGAAGCTTTCTTT. This translates into CASSPSGFGTEAFF.

There are many counts of this clonotype. The chain couples TRBV6-1 to TRBJ2-7; 9 bases match TRBD1. The V segment lost 2 bases and the J segment 1 base; nucleotides outside the gene matches: 6. Per the germline V gene, CDR1 is MNHNS and CDR2 is SASEGT. The CDR3 has 16 amino acids. CDR3 DNA: TGTGCCAGCAGTGAATACAGGGGGCGACCTTCCTACGAGCAGTACTTC. Translation gives CASSEYRGRPSYEQYF.

This clonotype was seen at least ten times. This chain joins TRBV11-2 and TRBJ1-3; D gene unclear. Germline CDR1 reads SGHAT; CDR2 reads FQNNGV. With 2 bases removed from V and 0 bases from J, the gap between germline ends came to 17 bases. The CDR3 extends over 18 amino acids. The CDR3 DNA sequence: TGTGCCAGCAGCTTACCCTTAAACCTCAGGAGCTCTGGAAACACCATATATTTT. Its translation is CASSLPLNLRSSGNTIYF.

The gene calls are TRBV20-1 and TRBJ1-5, with 8 positions matching TRBD1. CDR3 length: 17 amino acids. V dropped 3 bases and J dropped 5; count of bases not matched to a gene: 15. Germline CDR1 DFQATT, CDR2 SNEGSKA (reference sequence). The CDR3 is CSARLGARAGGDQPQHF. The CDR3 DNA follows: TGCAGTGCTAGGTTAGGGGCTCGTGCAGGGGGCGATCAGCCCCAGCATTTT.

This clonotype was observed at least ten times. This chain connects TRBV7-3 to TRBJ2-2; D perhaps matches TRBD1 (6 bases). Germline V gene lookup returns CDR1 SGHTA and CDR2 FQGTGA. V was pared by 2 bases and J by 6 bases, with 7 bases between. The CDR3 spans 13 residues. CDR3 sequence (DNA): TGTGCCAGCAGCTTATCAGGGGCCGGGGAGCTGTTTTTT. The encoded protein is CASSLSGAGELFF.

This clonotype was observed many times. J is TRBJ2-3 and V is TRBV13; D possibly corresponds to TRBD2 (5 bases). The CDR3 is 13 amino acids. Trimming pared 2 bases from V and 5 bases from J, leaving 8 bases between. Germline V CDR1 and CDR2: PRHDT, FYEKMQ (reference sequence). The CDR3, as DNA: TGTGCCAGCAGCTTAAGCCGGGGAGATACGCAGTATTTT. As protein: CASSLSRGDTQYF.

This clonotype was seen ten or more times. V is TRBV6-5 and J is TRBJ2-7, with D tentatively TRBD1 (6 bases). Per germline, CDR1 MNHEY and CDR2 SVGAGI. V was pared by 4 bases and J by 3 bases, with 13 bases between. The CDR3 has 14 residues. The DNA for the CDR3 is TGTGCCAGCAGTTCCGGGACACGGATCTACGAGCAGTACTTC. This gives the protein CASSSGTRIYEQYF.

Comments on this clonotype: This may stem from a read error, because a much larger clone lies one nucleotide away. The chain uses TRBV20-1 and TRBJ2-5; D is uncertain. The CDR3 sequence is 12 residues long. Trimming pared 1 base from V and 2 bases from J, leaving 5 bases between. Germline-derived CDR1 and CDR2 are DFQATT and SNEGSKA (reference sequence). CDR3 residues: CSARGVQETQYF. The DNA for the CDR3 is TGCAGTGCTAGAGGGGTTCAAGAGACCCAGTACTTC.

This sequence joins TRBV6-1 and TRBJ2-2; 8 bases are shared with TRBD2. The CDR3 sequence is 15 residues long. After removal of 2 bases from V and 6 bases from J, the junction contained 5 bases not matched to a gene. Germline lookup yields CDR1 MNHNS and CDR2 SASEGT. This chain's CDR3 is CASSERSGSAGELFF. In DNA, the CDR3 is TGTGCCAGCAGTGAAAGGAGCGGGAGCGCCGGGGAGCTGTTTTTT.

This clonotype appeared many times. This chain connects TRBV20-1 to TRBJ2-7, with 7 positions matching TRBD2. V lost 5 bases, J lost 1 base, and 8 bases stayed unmatched. CDR3 length equals 14 residues. The germline V gene has CDR1 DFQATT and CDR2 SNEGSKA (reference sequence). CDR3: CSADLSGKSYEQYF. CDR3 nucleotide sequence: TGCAGTGCTGACCTGAGCGGGAAGTCCTACGAGCAGTACTTC.

This clonotype occurred many times. The CDR3 bases are TGCGCCAGCAGCTTGTTACAGGGGGCCTCCTACGAGCAGTACTTC. Its translation: CASSLLQGASYEQYF. This sequence joins TRBV5-1 and TRBJ2-7, with 9 bases fitting TRBD1. This CDR3 region has 15 residues. CDR1 is SGHRS, CDR2 YFSETQ, per germline. V shed 1 base, J shed 0 bases, and the junction held 2 bases outside the gene matches.

This clonotype was observed at least ten times. The V and J genes are TRBV6-1 and TRBJ1-2; D ambiguous. Germline CDR1 reads MNHNS; CDR2 reads SASEGT. This CDR3 comprises 13 residues. The germline V and J ends were trimmed by 7 bases and 5 bases, with 14 bases remaining between them. The CDR3 spells CASTPNGGYGYTF. Written as DNA, the CDR3 is TGTGCCAGCACCCCAAACGGAGGGTATGGCTACACCTTC.

This clonotype came up many times. The V call is TRBV20-1, the J call TRBJ2-5; unclear D gene. Per the germline V gene, CDR1 is DFQATT and CDR2 is SNEGSKA (reference sequence). The CDR3 sequence is 11 residues long. Trimming removed 6 bases from V and 1 base from J, with 6 bases in between. DNA of the CDR3: TGCAGTGCACGGACCCAAGAGACCCAGTACTTC. Protein sequence: CSARTQETQYF.

This clonotype was observed a few times. The chain is built from TRBV20-1 and TRBJ2-3; possible D gene TRBD1, 6 bases. Trimming cost V 5 bases and J 2 bases, with 11 bases left between them. Germline-derived CDR1 and CDR2 are DFQATT and SNEGSKA (reference sequence). The CDR3 is made up of 13 amino acids. The CDR3 protein is CSAARDNTDTQYF. The CDR3 DNA is TGCAGTGCTGCCCGGGACAACACAGATACGCAGTATTTT.

This clonotype was counted many times. This chain uses TRBV29-1 with TRBJ1-2; the D gene is possibly TRBD1 (6 bases). Germline CDR1 reads SQVTM; CDR2 reads ANQGSEA. Trimming removed 0 bases at V and 1 base at J, with 12 bases between. This CDR3 is 15 amino acids long. The CDR3 DNA reads as TGCAGCGTTGAAGATCCCGGGGGCCTTAACTATGGCTACACCTTC. It encodes CSVEDPGGLNYGYTF.